Each of the 10 T cell receptor beta chains below was sequenced from the same sample in a study of blood T cell repertoires in COVID-19. Libraries were prepared by immunoSEQ multiplex PCR; TCRdb keeps only in-frame clonotypes and omits some of them. The top ten clones hold roughly 2.3% of a sample with fewer than 300,000 clones, approximately 90% of them seen once. The sequenced sample was peripheral blood. The receptors derive from a woman aged 30 to 39 with COVID-19, enrolled during active disease.

This chain links TRBV20-1 with TRBJ1-4; a possible D gene is TRBD1 (6 bases). V was clipped by 3 bases and J by 7 bases, with 9 bases between them. This CDR3 contains 12 residues. The V gene's germline CDR1 is DFQATT and CDR2 SNEGSKA (reference sequence). Here the CDR3 DNA reads TGCAGTGCTAGTCGGGGGGCTGAAAAACTGTTTTTT. Its translation is CSASRGAEKLFF.

The chain carries TRBV30 and TRBJ1-5; D is unclear. Germline V gives CDR1 GTSNPN, CDR2 SVGIG (reference sequence). The CDR3 has 15 amino acids. Trimming took off 0 bases at V and 6 bases at J, with 15 bases between the two ends. CDR3 DNA sequence: TGTGCCTGGAGTGTAAAGGTCAGCACTATTCAGCCCCAGCATTTT. Its translation is CAWSVKVSTIQPQHF. Full variable domain (missing parts from reference TRBV30 and TRBJ1-5): SQTIHQWPATLVQPVGSPLSLECTVEGTSNPNLYWYRQAAGRGLQLLFYSVGIGQISSEVPQNLSASRPQDRQFILSSKKLLLSDSGFYLCAWSVKVSTIQPQHFGDGTRLSIL.

The chain recombines TRBV6-5 with TRBJ1-1; D gene uncertain. The V end lost 7 bases, the J end lost 6 bases, and 15 bases lay between the germline ends. Germline CDR1 and CDR2: MNHEY and SVGAGI. The CDR3 is 13 residues long. The CDR3 region has the DNA TGTGCCAGCATTGGGTGGGAGCGTCCTGAAGCTTTCTTT. It translates to CASIGWERPEAFF.

The rearrangement uses TRBV19 and TRBJ1-5; 8 nucleotides line up with TRBD1. The trim removed 3 bases at V and 3 bases at J, leaving 22 bases unmatched. CDR3 length: 21 residues. Germline V gene sequence: CDR1 LNHDA, CDR2 SQIVND (reference sequence). This chain's CDR3 is CASSMIKQGGSNGYNNQPQHF. Written as DNA, the CDR3 is TGTGCCAGTAGTATGATAAAACAGGGGGGATCCAACGGGTACAACAATCAGCCCCAGCATTTT. The complete variable domain, with remaining parts taken from reference TRBV19 and TRBJ1-5, reads DGGITQSPKYLFRKEGQNVTLSCEQNLNHDAMYWYRQDPGQGLRLIYYSQIVNDFQKGDIAEGYSVSREKKESFPLTVTSAQKNPTAFYLCASSMIKQGGSNGYNNQPQHFGDGTRLSIL.

This clone was recorded a few times. This sequence joins TRBV2 and TRBJ2-7, with no clear D. Germline CDR1 is SNHLY and CDR2 is FYNNEI. The CDR3 covers 12 residues. The V end was cut by 5 bases, the J end by 3 bases, with 8 bases between. The CDR3 region is CASSLDNYEQYF. CDR3 sequence (DNA): TGTGCCAGCAGTTTAGACAACTACGAGCAGTACTTC.

This chain connects TRBV6-1 to TRBJ1-1; D unresolved. V lost 2 bases and J lost 0, with 7 bases in between. Germline V gene sequence: CDR1 MNHNS, CDR2 SASEGT. There are 14 residues in the CDR3. The CDR3 here is CASSEIFLNTEAFF. The DNA for the CDR3 is TGTGCCAGCAGTGAAATCTTCCTGAACACTGAAGCTTTCTTT.

The rearrangement uses TRBV15 and TRBJ2-7, with D maybe TRBD2 (6 bases). The germline V gene encodes CDR1 LNHNV and CDR2 YYDKDF (reference sequence). The CDR3 covers 15 residues. V gave up 3 bases and J gave up 4 bases, with 16 bases separating them. The CDR3 DNA is TGTGCCACCAGCAGTACCGGCGGGGTCCCGTACGAGCAGTACTTC. Its translation is CATSSTGGVPYEQYF. Together with reference TRBV15 and TRBJ2-7, the CDR3 gives the full variable domain: DAMVIQNPRYQVTQFGKPVTLSCSQTLNHNVMYWYQQKSSQAPKLLFHYYDKDFNNEADTPDNFQSRRPNTSFCFLDIRSPGLGDTAMYLCATSSTGGVPYEQYFGPGTRLTVT.

In regard to this clone: At one end the junction does not follow the germline gene, possibly because of a read error. The chain recombines TRBV6-2 or TRBV6-3 with TRBJ2-1; D not resolved. Per the germline V gene, CDR1 is MNHEY and CDR2 is SVGEGT. The CDR3 sequence is 11 residues long. CDR3 nucleotide sequence: TGTGCCAGCAGTTACCCCCCCCCTACTGTCTTC. Translation: CASSYPPPTVF.

The chain couples TRBV7-2 to TRBJ2-2; D unclear. V lost 2 bases and J 1 base, leaving 14 bases between the germline ends. Germline CDR1 and CDR2: SGHTA and FQGNSA. The CDR3 is 17 amino acids. This CDR3 reads CASSLTLGPGNTGELFF. The CDR3 DNA follows: TGTGCCAGCAGCTTAACTCTCGGCCCAGGGAACACCGGGGAGCTGTTTTTT.

The J gene is TRBJ2-2, the V gene TRBV9, with a possible D match to TRBD2 (6 bases). Trimming removed 1 base at V and 2 bases at J, with 12 bases between. This CDR3 has 16 amino acids. CDR1 SGDLS and CDR2 YYNGEE come from the germline V gene. This CDR3 reads CASSVTGTSNTGELFF. DNA of the CDR3: TGTGCCAGCAGCGTAACGGGGACTTCAAACACCGGGGAGCTGTTTTTT.